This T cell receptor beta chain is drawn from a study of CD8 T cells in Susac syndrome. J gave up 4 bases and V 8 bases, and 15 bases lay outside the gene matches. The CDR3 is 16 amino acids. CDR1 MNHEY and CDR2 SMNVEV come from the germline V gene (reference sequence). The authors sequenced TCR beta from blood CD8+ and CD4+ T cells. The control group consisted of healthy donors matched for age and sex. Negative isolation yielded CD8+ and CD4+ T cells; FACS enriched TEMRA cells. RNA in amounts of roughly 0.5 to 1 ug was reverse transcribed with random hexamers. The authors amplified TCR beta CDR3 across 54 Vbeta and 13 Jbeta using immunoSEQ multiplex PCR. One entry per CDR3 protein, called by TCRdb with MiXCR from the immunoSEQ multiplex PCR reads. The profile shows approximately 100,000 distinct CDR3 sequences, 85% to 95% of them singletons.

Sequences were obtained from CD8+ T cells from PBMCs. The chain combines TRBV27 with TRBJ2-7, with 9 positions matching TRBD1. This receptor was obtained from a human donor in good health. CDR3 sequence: CASHNGPRTGVYEQYF. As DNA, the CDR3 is TGTGCCAGCCATAACGGACCCAGGACAGGGGTGTACGAGCAGTACTTC.